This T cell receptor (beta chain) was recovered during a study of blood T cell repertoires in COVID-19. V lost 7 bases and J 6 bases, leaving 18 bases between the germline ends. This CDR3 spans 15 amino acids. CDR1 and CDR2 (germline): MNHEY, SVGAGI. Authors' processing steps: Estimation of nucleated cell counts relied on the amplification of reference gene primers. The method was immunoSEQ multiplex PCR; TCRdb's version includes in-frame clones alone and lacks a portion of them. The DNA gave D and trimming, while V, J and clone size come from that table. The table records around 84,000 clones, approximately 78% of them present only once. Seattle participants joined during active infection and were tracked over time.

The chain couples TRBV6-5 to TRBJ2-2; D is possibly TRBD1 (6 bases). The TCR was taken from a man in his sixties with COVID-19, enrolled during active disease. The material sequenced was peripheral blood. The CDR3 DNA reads TGTGCCAGCACTTCCCTCTCGGACAGCTCCGGGGAGCTGTTTTTT. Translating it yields CASTSLSDSSGELFF.